These T cell receptor beta chains were read from a single sample in a study of T cell repertoires in cytomegalovirus infection. TCRdb reprocessed the reads via MiXCR and lists one record per CDR3 protein. The table includes about 530,000 distinct CDR3 sequences, less than 30% detected once. Sequencing was done on a sample of PBMCs. The receptors shown here come from a human donor in good health (CMV status not recorded). Some clones in this sample may be carry-over from other donors' samples. The CDR3 runs from the conserved cysteine through the conserved F or W. D genes are given only for firm matches. Expanded clones get a size class; other rows say once, few or many, or leave the size out.

D gene	clone size	V gene	J gene	CDR3 DNA	CDR3 protein
-	few	TRBV6-6	TRBJ1-4	TGTGCCAGCAGTTCCCAGGGAGCAAATAATGAAAAACTGTTTTTT	CASSSQGANNEKLFF
-	-	TRBV7-8	TRBJ1-4	TGTGCCAGCAGCTTAGGCCGGGGTCTCGGTGAAAAACTGTTTTTT	CASSLGRGLGEKLFF
-	few	TRBV7-2	TRBJ2-1	TGTGCCAGCAGCTCTCTTCAGAGGGAAGGTGAGCAGTTCTTC	CASSSLQREGEQFF
TRBD2	many	TRBV7-2	TRBJ2-1	TGTGCCAGCAGCTTAGAAGTGGGAGGGCCAGCGTATGAGCAGTTCTTC	CASSLEVGGPAYEQFF
-	many	TRBV11-2	TRBJ1-5	TGTGCCAGCAGCTCCCCGGCGGTCAAGGCCCAGCATTTT	CASSSPAVKAQHF
-	-	TRBV24-1	TRBJ2-5	TGTGCCACCAGTGATACGGCATGGGGAGGCGGAATCCAAGAGACCCAGTACTTC	CATSDTAWGGGIQETQYF
-	few	TRBV7-9	TRBJ2-3	TGTGCCAGCCGCCACACCGGGGTCCAGGCGGGAGATACGCAGTATTTT	CASRHTGVQAGDTQYF
-	few	TRBV28	TRBJ1-1	TGTGCCAGCAGCCACTCACGCTTTACAGTATCAAACACTGAAGCTTTCTTT	CASSHSRFTVSNTEAFF
-	-	TRBV29-1	TRBJ1-4	TGCAGCGTTGGCAGGTCCCCTTATGAAAAACTGTTTTTT	CSVGRSPYEKLFF
TRBD1	-	TRBV7-8	TRBJ2-5	TGTGCCAGCAGCCCCGAAGGAGGTTGGACAGGGGTGTTAGGAGAGACCCAGTACTTC	CASSPEGGWTGVLGETQYF
-	-	TRBV10-3	TRBJ2-5	TGTGCCATCAGTGAGAGGATAGCCGCGGAGACCCAGTACTTC	CAISERIAAETQYF
-	-	TRBV10-3	TRBJ1-2	TGTGCCATCCGATCGGGGGCCAGTTTCTACTACACCTTC	CAIRSGASFYYTF
TRBD2	few	TRBV6-5	TRBJ2-5	TGTGCCAGCAGTTACGGGGCGGGAGGGCCTGGTGAGACCCAGTACTTC	CASSYGAGGPGETQYF
-	many	TRBV12-3/TRBV12-4	TRBJ1-5	TGTGCCAGCAGTTTGAGTCCAGGGGCGAATCAGCCCCAGCATTTT	CASSLSPGANQPQHF
-	-	TRBV27	TRBJ1-2	TGTGCCAGCAGTTTATCCGGCAGCTCCCTTAACTATGGCTACACCTTC	CASSLSGSSLNYGYTF
-	-	TRBV6-1	TRBJ2-6	TGTGCCAGCAGGTTCCCTGGGGCCAACGTCCTGACTTTC	CASRFPGANVLTF